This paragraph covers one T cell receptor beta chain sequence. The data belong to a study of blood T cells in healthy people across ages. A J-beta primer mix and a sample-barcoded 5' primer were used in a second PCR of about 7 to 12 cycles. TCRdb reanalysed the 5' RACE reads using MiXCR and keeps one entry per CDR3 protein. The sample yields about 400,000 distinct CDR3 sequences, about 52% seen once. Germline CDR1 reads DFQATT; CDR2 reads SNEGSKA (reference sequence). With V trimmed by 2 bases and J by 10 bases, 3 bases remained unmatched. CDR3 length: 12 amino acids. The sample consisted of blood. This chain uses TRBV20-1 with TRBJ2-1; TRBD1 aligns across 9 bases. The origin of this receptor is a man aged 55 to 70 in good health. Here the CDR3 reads CSARWDRVEQFF. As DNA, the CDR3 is TGCAGTGCTAGATGGGACAGGGTGGAGCAGTTCTTC.